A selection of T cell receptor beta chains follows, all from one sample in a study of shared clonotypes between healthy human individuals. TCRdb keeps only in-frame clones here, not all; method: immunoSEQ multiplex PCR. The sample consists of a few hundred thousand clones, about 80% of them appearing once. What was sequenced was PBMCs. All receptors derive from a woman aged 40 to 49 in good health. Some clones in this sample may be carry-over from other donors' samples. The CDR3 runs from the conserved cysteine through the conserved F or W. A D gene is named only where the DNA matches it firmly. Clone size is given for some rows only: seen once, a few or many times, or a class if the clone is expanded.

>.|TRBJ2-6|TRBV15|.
CATSRESSGANVLTF
TGTGCCACCAGCAGAGAGAGCTCTGGGGCCAACGTCCTGACTTTC
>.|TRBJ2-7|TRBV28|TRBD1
CASSPSGQTLYEQYF
TGTGCCAGCAGTCCCTCGGGACAGACCCTATACGAGCAGTACTTC
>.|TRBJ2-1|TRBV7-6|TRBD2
CASSRTSGRFDEQFF
TGTGCCAGCAGCCGGACTAGCGGGAGATTCGATGAGCAGTTCTTC
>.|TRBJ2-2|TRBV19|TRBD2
CASSISSGRAGELFF
TGTGCCAGTAGTATTTCTAGCGGGAGGGCCGGGGAGCTGTTTTTT
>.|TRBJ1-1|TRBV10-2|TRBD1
CASSETGAETEAFF
TGCGCCAGCAGTGAAACAGGGGCGGAAACTGAAGCTTTCTTT
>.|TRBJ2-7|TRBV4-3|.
CASSQVDGNEQYF
TGCGCCAGCAGCCAAGTGGACGGGAACGAGCAGTACTTC
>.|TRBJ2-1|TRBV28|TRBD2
CASPPPGLAGLGGQFF
TGTGCCAGCCCGCCCCCGGGACTAGCGGGATTGGGGGGGCAGTTCTTC
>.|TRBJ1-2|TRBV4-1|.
CASSQVLRDMNYGYTF
TGCGCCAGCAGCCAAGTCCTCCGGGACATGAACTATGGCTACACCTTC
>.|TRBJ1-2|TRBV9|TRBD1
CASSPGTDNYGYTF
TGTGCCAGCAGCCCCGGGACAGATAACTATGGCTACACCTTC
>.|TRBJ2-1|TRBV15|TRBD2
CATSRDQAGREQFF
TGTGCCACCAGCAGAGATCAGGCCGGGAGGGAGCAGTTCTTC
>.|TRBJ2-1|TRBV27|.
CASSLWSYNEQFF
TGTGCCAGCAGTTTATGGTCCTACAATGAGCAGTTCTTC
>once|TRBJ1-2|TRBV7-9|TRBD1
CASSPGQSANYGYTF
TGTGCCAGCAGCCCGGGACAGTCCGCTAACTATGGCTACACCTTC
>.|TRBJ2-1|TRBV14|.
CASSLVPEAYNEQFF
TGTGCCAGCAGCTTAGTTCCAGAGGCCTACAATGAGCAGTTCTTC
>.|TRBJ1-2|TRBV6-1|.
CASRVPERLNYGYTF
TGTGCCAGCAGAGTGCCCGAACGGTTAAACTATGGCTACACCTTC
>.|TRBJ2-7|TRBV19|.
CASSISAGSYEQYF
TGTGCCAGTAGTATTTCGGCAGGGTCCTACGAGCAGTACTTC